This record covers a single TCR beta chain. Its antigen remains unidentified. This CDR3 spans 16 amino acids. Germline values: CDR1 SNHLY, CDR2 FYNNEI. The junction had 6 bases not matched to a gene; V was cut back by 3 bases and J by 1 base. The sample is drawn from a study of cytomegalovirus exposure and HLA in healthy donors. Study results and limitations: The study put around 180 TCR beta chains on its list as cytomegalovirus-associated.

The repertoire was sequenced with immunoSEQ multiplex PCR; TCRdb's copy has only in-frame clones and lacks some. The repertoire consists of roughly 230,000 clones, with around 90% occurring once and the leading ten covering just over 3%. Sequencing used PBMCs. This chain links TRBV2 with TRBJ2-4; TRBD2 matches at 7 bases. The TCR originated in a woman in her twenties or thirties in good health and CMV-seronegative. The CDR3 loop reads CASSDWGGSAKNIQYF. CDR3 nucleotide sequence: TGTGCCAGCAGTGATTGGGGGGGTTCGGCCAAAAACATTCAGTACTTC.